These 9 T cell receptor beta chains were all obtained from the same sample, sequenced in a study of blood T cell repertoires in COVID-19. Sequencing was performed with immunoSEQ multiplex PCR; in TCRdb, only in-frame clones are kept and a portion is missing. The sample contains fewer than 55,000 clones, over 75% of which appear only once. Input material: peripheral blood. These receptors were obtained from an elderly woman with COVID-19, enrolled during active disease.

The V call is TRBV7-3, the J call TRBJ1-2, with 10 bases identical to TRBD1. This CDR3 is built from 16 residues. CDR1 SGHTA and CDR2 FQGTGA come from the germline V gene. Trimming cost V 1 base and J 7 bases; bases outside gene matches: 9. DNA for the CDR3: TGTGCCAGCAGCTTAAACATAGGGGGACAGGGGTCTGGCTACACCTTC. Its protein is CASSLNIGGQGSGYTF.

This chain connects TRBV9 to TRBJ1-3, with a tentative D call TRBD1 (5 bases). V was pared by 2 bases and J by 0 bases, with 18 bases between. CDR3 length equals 18 residues. Germline CDR1 SGDLS, CDR2 YYNGEE. The CDR3, as DNA: TGTGCCAGCAGCGTGAGTCCTATGGGGCCAAGCTCTGGAAACACCATATATTTT. Encoded protein: CASSVSPMGPSSGNTIYF.

This rearrangement joins TRBV24-1 to TRBJ1-5; 7 positions match TRBD1. J gave up 10 bases and V 4 bases, and 9 bases lay outside the gene matches. Germline V gene data show CDR1 as KGHDR and CDR2 as SFDVKD. CDR3 length equals 14 residues. The CDR3 region has the DNA TGTGCCACCAGTGACGCTACAGGGGTTCATCCCCAGCATTTT. Translated: CATSDATGVHPQHF.

The chain recombines TRBV5-1 with TRBJ2-3, with 7 bases lining up with TRBD2. The junction had 8 bases not matched to a gene; V was cut back by 4 bases and J by 3 bases. Germline V gene sequence: CDR1 SGHRS, CDR2 YFSETQ. The CDR3 has 15 residues. The CDR3 region has the DNA TGCGCCAGCAGCCGAGGACTAGTGGGTACAGATACGCAGTATTTT. Protein sequence: CASSRGLVGTDTQYF.

The chain recombines TRBV29-1 with TRBJ2-1, with D possibly matching TRBD2 (6 bases). V dropped 4 bases and J dropped 3 bases, with 13 bases sitting between them. CDR3 length: 14 amino acids. Germline loops: CDR1 SQVTM, CDR2 ANQGSEA. The CDR3, as DNA: TGCAGCGTTGGTTGGGGTAGCGGCTACAATGAGCAGTTCTTC. Amino acid sequence: CSVGWGSGYNEQFF.

This clone was observed a handful of times. V gene TRBV24-1 combines with J gene TRBJ1-5; D is undetermined. Trimming cost V 3 bases and J 0 bases, with 5 bases left between them. From germline, CDR1 is KGHDR and CDR2 SFDVKD. This CDR3 is 14 amino acids long. DNA for the CDR3: TGTGCCACCAGTGATGGCATTAGCAATCAGCCCCAGCATTTT. Its translation is CATSDGISNQPQHF.

The count of this clone is one. V usage is TRBV28 and J usage is TRBJ2-1, with 9 bases fitting TRBD1. Losses at the gene ends were 6 bases for V and 3 bases for J; bases not matched to a gene: 6. This CDR3 is built from 15 residues. The germline CDR1 and CDR2 sequences are MDHEN and SYDVKM. CDR3 nucleotides: TGTGCCAGCAGGATCGGACAGGGGAACTACAATGAGCAGTTCTTC. Its protein is CASRIGQGNYNEQFF.

The genes are TRBV30 and TRBJ2-7; 9 nucleotides agree with TRBD1. Germline assignment: CDR1 GTSNPN and CDR2 SVGIG (reference sequence). Trimming removed 5 bases from V and 3 bases from J; junction bases left unmatched: 2. This CDR3 comprises 12 residues. For the CDR3, the DNA is TGTGCCTGGGGGGACAGGGACTACGAGCAGTACTTC. Its translation is CAWGDRDYEQYF.

V gene TRBV20-1 combines with J gene TRBJ2-1; D call uncertain. Per germline, CDR1 DFQATT and CDR2 SNEGSKA (reference sequence). This CDR3 comprises 10 residues. Trimming cost V 3 bases and J 10 bases, with 7 bases left between them. CDR3: CSARYEEQFF. In nucleotides, the CDR3 is TGCAGTGCTAGGTACGAGGAGCAGTTCTTC.